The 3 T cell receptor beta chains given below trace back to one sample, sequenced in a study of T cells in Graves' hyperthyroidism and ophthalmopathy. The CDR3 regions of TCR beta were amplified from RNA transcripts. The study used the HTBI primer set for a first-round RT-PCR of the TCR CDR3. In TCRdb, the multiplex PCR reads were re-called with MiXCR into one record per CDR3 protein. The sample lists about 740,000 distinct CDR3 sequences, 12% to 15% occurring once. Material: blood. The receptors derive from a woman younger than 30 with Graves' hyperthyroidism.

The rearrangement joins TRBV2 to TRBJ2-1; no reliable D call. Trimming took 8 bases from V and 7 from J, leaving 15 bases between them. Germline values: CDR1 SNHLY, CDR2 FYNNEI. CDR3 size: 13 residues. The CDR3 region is CASFRRGANEQFF. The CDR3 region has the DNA TGTGCCAGCTTCCGGCGCGGCGCGAATGAGCAGTTCTTC.

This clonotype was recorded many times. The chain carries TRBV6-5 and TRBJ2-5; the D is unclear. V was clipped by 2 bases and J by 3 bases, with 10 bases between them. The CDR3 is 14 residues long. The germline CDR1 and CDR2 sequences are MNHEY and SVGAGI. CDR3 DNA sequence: TGTGCCAGCAGTTACACGTTGCAAGAAGAGACCCAGTACTTC. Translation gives CASSYTLQEETQYF.

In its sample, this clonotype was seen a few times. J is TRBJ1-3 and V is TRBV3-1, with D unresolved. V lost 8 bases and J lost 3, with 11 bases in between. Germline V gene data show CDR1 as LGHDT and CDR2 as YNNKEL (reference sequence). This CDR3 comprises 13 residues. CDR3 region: CASRPLNGNTIYF. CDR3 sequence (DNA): TGTGCCAGCCGCCCGCTAAATGGAAACACCATATATTTT. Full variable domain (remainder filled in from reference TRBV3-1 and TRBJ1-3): DTAVSQTPKYLVTQMGNDKSIKCEQNLGHDTMYWYKQDSKKFLKIMFSYNNKELIINETVPNRFSPKSPDKAHLNLHINSLELGDSAVYFCASRPLNGNTIYFGEGSWLTVV.